What follows are 17 T cell receptor beta chains derived from one specimen sequenced in a study of blood T cell repertoires in COVID-19. The protocol was immunoSEQ multiplex PCR, while the TCRdb copy is restricted to in-frame clones and leaves out a portion. The sample has under 20,000 clones, around 86% seen once. The sample taken for sequencing was peripheral blood. The source is a human donor with active COVID-19. The donor label of this sample is uncertain.

This rearrangement joins TRBV6-5 to TRBJ1-1, with TRBD1 matching over 7 bases. The CDR3 spans 13 residues. CDR1 is MNHEY and CDR2 is SVGAGI in the germline V gene. V trimming: 10 bases; J trimming: 6 bases; junction bases outside the gene matches: 11. CDR3 in amino acids: CATTITGEAEAFF. The CDR3 DNA reads as TGTGCCACCACGATTACAGGGGAAGCTGAAGCTTTCTTT.

The CDR3 coding sequence is TGTGCCAGCAGTCCGAGGGGGCTTGGTGGCTACACCTTC. This sequence encodes CASSPRGLGGYTF. This chain links TRBV27 with TRBJ1-2; 7 positions match TRBD1. V lost 5 bases to trimming and J lost 7 bases; unmatched junction nucleotides: 7. CDR3 length equals 13 residues. CDR1 MNHEY and CDR2 SMNVEV come from the germline V gene (reference sequence).

The rearrangement uses TRBV18 and TRBJ1-2; weak D call: TRBD1 (6 bases). This CDR3 comprises 17 residues. Germline CDR1 is KGHSH and CDR2 is LQKENI. Deletions cut 0 bases from V and 0 bases from J, with 14 bases between. DNA of the CDR3: TGTGCCAGCTCACCACCGAACAGGGAATCCTCTAACTATGGCTACACCTTC. Translated: CASSPPNRESSNYGYTF.

The chain carries TRBV15 and TRBJ2-5; TRBD2 matches at 9 bases. The CDR3 is 15 amino acids. CDR1 is LNHNV and CDR2 is YYDKDF in the germline V gene (reference sequence). The V gene end was trimmed by 5 bases and the J gene end by 9 bases; junction bases not matched to a gene: 13. In DNA form, the CDR3 reads TGTGCCACCAGCGCCCAGACTAGCGGATCTTTTTCCCAGTACTTC. Protein: CATSAQTSGSFSQYF.

This chain connects TRBV3-1 (or the pseudogene TRBV3-2) to TRBJ2-7; TRBD2 is a possible D gene (5 bases). The CDR3 extends over 16 amino acids. V was shortened by 0 bases and J by 2 bases, with 14 bases between the two germline ends. Germline CDR1 and CDR2: LGHDT and YNNKEL (reference sequence). CDR3 loop: CASSQDRRYRTYEQYF. The CDR3 bases are TGTGCCAGCAGCCAAGATAGGAGGTATCGGACCTACGAGCAGTACTTC.

In this sample, this clone turned up a few times. The J gene is TRBJ2-7, the V gene TRBV6-5; 7 bases align to TRBD2. The CDR3 covers 15 residues. CDR1 and CDR2 (germline): MNHEY, SVGAGI. J gave up 4 bases and V 8 bases, and 14 bases lay outside the gene matches. The CDR3 coding sequence is TGTGCCAGCCATTTGGGAGGGACGGCGGGATACGAGCAGTACTTC. As protein: CASHLGGTAGYEQYF.

The chain carries TRBV5-6 and TRBJ1-2, with 7 nucleotides matching TRBD1. CDR1 SGHDT and CDR2 YYEEEE come from the germline V gene. The length of the CDR3 is 14 residues. Trimming cost V 4 bases and J 4 bases; bases outside gene matches: 7. CDR3 sequence: CASSAGQRIYGYTF. DNA of the CDR3: TGTGCCAGCAGCGCGGGACAGCGAATCTATGGCTACACCTTC.

This rearrangement joins TRBV18 to TRBJ1-3, with TRBD1 matching over 7 bases. This CDR3 is 16 amino acids long. V gave up 5 bases and J gave up 0 bases; unmatched junction bases: 7. Per the germline V gene, CDR1 is KGHSH and CDR2 is LQKENI. The CDR3 sequence: CASSEGQTSSGNTIYF. The CDR3 DNA follows: TGTGCCAGCTCAGAGGGACAGACGAGCTCTGGAAACACCATATATTTT.

This clone appeared once. This chain uses TRBV10-3 with TRBJ2-7; 8 bases line up with TRBD1. After removal of 6 bases from V and 2 bases from J, the junction contained 9 bases not matched to a gene. This CDR3 has 15 residues. CDR1 is ENHRY and CDR2 is SYGVKD in the germline V gene. CDR3 sequence reads: CAIRSDRGIPYEQYF. CDR3 coding DNA: TGTGCCATCAGATCCGACAGGGGTATCCCCTACGAGCAGTACTTC.

This sequence joins TRBV6-5 and TRBJ1-1, with a possible D match to TRBD1 (5 bases). CDR1 is MNHEY and CDR2 is SVGAGI in the germline V gene. The V gene lost 6 bases and the J gene lost 4 bases, with 18 bases spanning the gap. This CDR3 region has 15 residues. The DNA of the CDR3 is TGTGCCAGCAGAAGGGAGGGGCAGATATTCACTGAAGCTTTCTTT. Protein product: CASRREGQIFTEAFF.

J is TRBJ2-3 and V is TRBV9, with D possibly TRBD2 on 7 matching bases. Trimming took off 3 bases at V and 1 base at J, with 12 bases between the two ends. Germline CDR1 SGDLS, CDR2 YYNGEE. The CDR3 is 15 residues long. The CDR3: CASSDWGGGTDTQYF. The CDR3 region has the DNA TGTGCCAGCAGCGATTGGGGGGGCGGCACAGATACGCAGTATTTT.

This sequence joins TRBV4-3 and TRBJ2-3; 7 nucleotides align to TRBD2. This CDR3 is 16 amino acids long. Germline-derived CDR1 and CDR2 are LGHNA and YSLEER. V shed 2 bases and J 0 bases; nucleotides not matched to a gene: 5. The CDR3 nucleotides read TGCGCCAGCAGCCAACGGACTAGTTCTAGCACAGATACGCAGTATTTT. Its protein product is CASSQRTSSSTDTQYF.

V usage is TRBV6-5 and J usage is TRBJ1-2; D gene unclear. CDR1 and CDR2 (germline): MNHEY, SVGAGI. Trimming removed 5 bases at V and 10 bases at J, with 11 bases between. CDR3 size: 11 residues. Written as DNA, the CDR3 is TGTGCCAGCAGTACAAAAGAAACCTACACCTTC. Protein: CASSTKETYTF.

The chain has TRBV15 and TRBJ1-4; 9 nucleotides match TRBD1. The CDR3 sequence is 14 residues long. Germline V lookup: CDR1 LNHNV, CDR2 YYDKDF (reference sequence). The junction had 11 bases not matched to a gene; V was cut back by 3 bases and J by 15 bases. In DNA, the CDR3 is TGTGCCACCAGCAGTATTTCGGGACAGGGAAGGGTGTTTTTT. Its translation: CATSSISGQGRVFF.

This chain links TRBV5-4 with TRBJ2-5; 12 nucleotides agree with TRBD2. The germline V gene encodes CDR1 SGHNT and CDR2 YYREEE (reference sequence). This CDR3 contains 16 residues. Trimming removed 3 bases from V and 4 bases from J; junction bases left unmatched: 7. CDR3 DNA: TGTGCCAGCAGCTCCGAACTAGCGGGGGGAAGAGAGACCCAGTACTTC. Translated, it gives CASSSELAGGRETQYF. Filled out from reference TRBV5-4 and TRBJ2-5, the complete variable domain reads ETGVTQSPTHLIKTRGQQVTLRCSSQSGHNTVSWYQQALGQGPQFIFQYYREEENGRGNFPPRFSGLQFPNYSSELNVNALELDDSALYLCASSSELAGGRETQYFGPGTRLLVL.

The chain carries TRBV10-2 and TRBJ1-1, with D possibly TRBD1 on 6 matching bases. CDR3 length equals 17 residues. Trimming stripped 4 bases from V and 1 base from J, with 19 bases between. The germline CDR1 and CDR2 sequences are WSHSY and SAAADI. CDR3 residues: CASSGGVYRTENTEAFF. The CDR3 DNA reads as TGCGCCAGCAGTGGGGGTGTGTATAGGACAGAGAACACTGAAGCTTTCTTT.

The V and J genes are TRBV23-1 and TRBJ1-1; D remains unclear. TRBV23-1 is placed among ORFs of uncertain function. V lost 10 bases and J 3 bases, leaving 15 bases between the germline ends. The CDR3 has 13 amino acids. This CDR3 is CAIIVAGYTEAFF. The CDR3 nucleotides are TGCGCCATTATCGTGGCGGGCTACACTGAAGCTTTCTTT.